This T cell receptor (beta chain) was recovered during a study of blood T cell repertoires in COVID-19. Turning to the study itself: The United States, Italy and Spain supplied acute and convalescent COVID-19 samples. The cDNA or gDNA used as material had been derived from T cells, B-cell-depleted T cells, or PBMCs.

V was shortened by 6 bases and J by 6 bases, with 11 bases between the two germline ends. CDR1 and CDR2 (germline): LGHNA, YNFKEQ. CDR3 length: 13 amino acids. Produced via immunoSEQ multiplex PCR; TCRdb's table is partial and in-frame only. The table records around 160,000 clones, over 85% of them present only once. Enrolment of Seattle patients took place during active infection, and they were followed longitudinally. This sequence joins TRBV4-2 and TRBJ1-4; no reliable D call. The sequencing sample was made of peripheral blood. This receptor was taken from a woman in her sixties or seventies with COVID-19, enrolled during active disease. CDR3 protein: CASRYREYEKLFF. The CDR3 nucleotides read TGTGCCAGCAGGTACAGAGAATATGAAAAACTGTTTTTT.